This section outlines one T cell receptor beta chain sequence together with its context. In the same sample, other DNA sequences code for this CDR3. The data were taken from a study of control samples from healthy donors and cancer patients. The data were produced by immunoSEQ multiplex PCR, yet TCRdb's version contains in-frame clones alone and is incomplete. This table holds 90,000 to 150,000 clones, about 89% found once. V was pared by 0 bases and J by 3 bases, with 5 bases between. CDR1 is SGHDN and CDR2 is FVKESK in the germline V gene. This CDR3 is built from 13 residues. This receptor was taken from a man over 45 in good health. Sequenced sample: blood. The V call is TRBV14, the J call TRBJ1-1; D is uncertain. This chain's CDR3 is CASSQDRDTEAFF. The CDR3 DNA reads TGTGCCAGCAGCCAAGACCGGGACACTGAAGCTTTCTTT.